This TCR beta chain was recovered during a study of neurological immune-mediated disorders. It was by 5'RACE with 10-nucleotide random UMIs that the cDNA was made. One entry per CDR3 protein results from TCRdb running MiXCR on the 5' RACE reads. The repertoire holds 45,000 to 50,000 distinct CDR3 sequences, around 4% seen once, with 5.5% to 6% in the top ten. This clonotype was found many times. Its antigen is still unknown. The study's findings and limits: Among expanded clones, no CDR3 amino acid sequences were shared across subjects, a pattern suggesting private repertoires in all groups. The repertoires of 18 of 34 multiple sclerosis patients were placed by phylogenetic grouping in a single related-CDR3 cluster, which may be a signature. The multiple sclerosis repertoire cluster had no association with any clinical or MRI feature.

Sequencing was carried out using PBMCs. This clonotype originated in a woman aged 55-70 years with multiple sclerosis.

The CDR3 region is CASSLGRDSEQYF. The CDR3 DNA is TGTGCCAGCAGCTTAGGTCGGGATTCCGAGCAGTACTTC. The chain links TRBV7-2 to TRBJ2-7, with D maybe TRBD2 (5 bases). V was shortened by 1 base and J by 6 bases, with 10 bases between the two germline ends. This CDR3 is built from 13 residues. From germline, CDR1 is SGHTA and CDR2 FQGNSA.